This entry lists 23 T cell receptor beta chains sequenced from one sample in a study of CD8 T cells in ankylosing spondylitis (TCRdb year 2017). The study at large found these results: A TCR beta motif made up of seven or eight highly homologous amino acid variants appeared to be characteristic of blood from ankylosing spondylitis patients.

Library preparation employed 5' RACE. The instrument was an Illumina HiSeq 2500. TCRdb reanalyzed the raw reads on its own, using fastp at Q25 for trimming and MiXCR for clone calling, and kept in-frame beta chains. Duplicate CDR3 protein sequences are folded into a single record with the most common DNA and genes. This sample lists approximately 400,000 distinct CDR3 sequences; 25% to 30% were detected once. The biggest ten clones account for roughly 1% of the sample. No cognate antigen is known for these TCRs. The sequencing input was blood, either unsorted or a sorted T cell fraction (not recorded which). These receptors all come from a male donor with ankylosing spondylitis.

V is TRBV4-2 and J is TRBJ2-1; 7 positions match TRBD2. J gave up 13 bases and V 1 base, and 22 bases lay outside the gene matches. Germline V gives CDR1 LGHNA, CDR2 YNFKEQ. The CDR3 covers 18 residues. DNA for the CDR3: TGTGCCAGCAGCCAAGGACTAGCAGGTACAGTCACCCGGAAGGCACAGTTCTTC. Translated: CASSQGLAGTVTRKAQFF.

This chain links TRBV20-1 with TRBJ2-1; no definite D call. Germline CDR1 and CDR2: DFQATT and SNEGSKA (reference sequence). V gave up 0 bases and J gave up 0 bases, with 15 bases separating them. The CDR3 spans 17 residues. The CDR3 reads CSARDIRLESSYNEQFF. CDR3 DNA: TGCAGTGCTAGAGATATTAGACTCGAAAGCTCCTACAATGAGCAGTTCTTC.

The J gene is TRBJ2-7, the V gene TRBV7-9; 8 bases line up with TRBD1. Looked up from germline, CDR1 is SEHNR and CDR2 is FQNEAQ (reference sequence). Trimming took 4 bases from V and 3 from J; bases not matched to a gene: 11. The CDR3 is 16 residues long. The CDR3, as DNA: TGTGCCAGCAGCTCGATAAAGGGACAGGCCGTCTACGAGCAGTACTTC. Translated, it gives CASSSIKGQAVYEQYF.

This chain uses TRBV12-3 or TRBV12-4 with TRBJ2-4, with TRBD2 as a possible D gene (6 bases). V shed 6 bases and J shed 0 bases, with 12 bases lying between them. The CDR3 has 15 residues. The CDR3 spells CASRNGTLAKNIQYF. Written as DNA, the CDR3 is TGTGCCAGCAGAAACGGGACTCTAGCCAAAAACATTCAGTACTTC.

The rearrangement uses TRBV24-1 and TRBJ2-5; tentative D call: TRBD1 (5 bases). V dropped 1 base and J dropped 5 bases, with 10 bases sitting between them. Germline V gene data show CDR1 as KGHDR and CDR2 as SFDVKD. The CDR3 covers 14 residues. CDR3 coding DNA: TGTGCCACCAGTGATTTTAGGACATCCGAGACCCAGTACTTC. It yields the protein CATSDFRTSETQYF.

J is TRBJ1-1 and V is TRBV3-1; no clear D. V shed 0 bases and J shed 0 bases, with 17 bases lying between them. This CDR3 is built from 18 residues. Germline assignment: CDR1 LGHDT and CDR2 YNNKEL (reference sequence). CDR3 DNA: TGTGCCAGCAGCCAAGAACGGGGTCCCTCCCCATTGAACACTGAAGCTTTCTTT. The encoded protein is CASSQERGPSPLNTEAFF.

The V gene is TRBV20-1, the J gene TRBJ2-7; 8 bases map to TRBD1. CDR1 DFQATT and CDR2 SNEGSKA come from the germline V gene (reference sequence). The V gene end was trimmed by 5 bases and the J gene end by 6 bases; junction bases not matched to a gene: 12. This CDR3 is built from 14 residues. CDR3 DNA: TGCAGTGCTCCCAGGGGGCCGCAAATGGGCGAGCAGTACTTC. Translation: CSAPRGPQMGEQYF.

This rearrangement joins TRBV7-6 to TRBJ1-3, with 7 bases identical to TRBD1. The CDR3 is made up of 13 amino acids. V lost 4 bases and J lost 4; bases outside the gene matches: 1. The V gene's germline CDR1 is SGHVS and CDR2 FNYEAQ. CDR3 sequence reads: CASSSGQGNTIYF. Here the CDR3 DNA reads TGTGCCAGCAGCTCGGGACAGGGAAACACCATATATTTT. Looking up the rest from reference TRBV7-6 and TRBJ1-3 gives the full variable domain: GAGVSQSPRYKVTKRGQDVALRCDPISGHVSLYWYRQALGQGPEFLTYFNYEAQQDKSGLPNDRFSAERPEGSISTLTIQRTEQRDSAMYRCASSSGQGNTIYFGEGSWLTVV.

This chain connects TRBV15 to TRBJ2-2, with 8 bases fitting TRBD1. Germline lookup yields CDR1 LNHNV and CDR2 YYDKDF (reference sequence). The J segment lost 5 bases and the V segment lost 3 bases, leaving 5 bases of the junction unmatched. The CDR3 totals 15 residues. This chain's CDR3 is CATSRDREWTGELFF. Written as DNA, the CDR3 is TGTGCCACCAGCAGGGACAGGGAGTGGACCGGGGAGCTGTTTTTT.

Comments on this clonotype: The junction shows a germline mismatch at one end, possibly a read error. V usage is TRBV20-1 and J usage is TRBJ2-1; D uncertain. This CDR3 has 16 amino acids. CDR1 and CDR2 (germline): DFQATT, SNEGSKA (reference sequence). This CDR3 is CCARDRGYNSYNEQFF. The DNA of the CDR3 is TGCTGTGCTAGAGATCGAGGCTACAACTCCTACAATGAGCAGTTCTTC.

This clonotype was picked up a small number of times. The rearrangement links TRBV7-2 to TRBJ1-3; D ambiguous. V was shortened by 5 bases and J by 0 bases, with 11 bases between the two germline ends. The CDR3 contains 15 residues. Germline V gives CDR1 SGHTA, CDR2 FQGNSA. The DNA for the CDR3 is TGTGCCAGCAGCCGAGACCCGAGCTCTGGAAACACCATATATTTT. Its protein is CASSRDPSSGNTIYF.

This clonotype was picked up a small number of times. The CDR3 nucleotides read TGCGCCAGCAGCCCCGGGACAGTCCAAGAGACCCAGTACTTC. Encoded protein: CASSPGTVQETQYF. The chain links TRBV5-1 to TRBJ2-5, with 7 bases fitting TRBD1. This CDR3 has 14 amino acids. Losses at the gene ends were 4 bases for V and 1 base for J; bases not matched to a gene: 4. Per germline, CDR1 SGHRS and CDR2 YFSETQ. The whole variable domain, remainder taken from reference TRBV5-1 and TRBJ2-5, is KAGVTQTPRYLIKTRGQQVTLSCSPISGHRSVSWYQQTPGQGLQFLFEYFSETQRNKGNFPGRFSGRQFSNSRSEMNVSTLELGDSALYLCASSPGTVQETQYFGPGTRLLVL.

This clonotype has just a few counts. The chain recombines TRBV11-3 with TRBJ2-1; D may be TRBD2 (5 bases). CDR3 length equals 15 residues. V lost 1 base and J lost 5, with 12 bases in between. Germline loops: CDR1 SGHNT, CDR2 YENEEA. This CDR3 reads CASSLVGAEDNEQFF. The CDR3, as DNA: TGTGCCAGCAGCTTAGTAGGAGCGGAAGACAATGAGCAGTTCTTC.

Ten or more counts support this clonotype. The rearrangement links TRBV7-9 to TRBJ2-5, with D perhaps matching TRBD1 (6 bases). This CDR3 region has 15 residues. Germline lookup yields CDR1 SEHNR and CDR2 FQNEAQ (reference sequence). Trimming took 2 bases from V and 0 from J, leaving 10 bases between them. The CDR3 DNA sequence: TGTGCCAGCAGCTTACAAGGGGGTTACCAAGAGACCCAGTACTTC. Translating gives CASSLQGGYQETQYF.

A few counts support this clonotype. The chain carries TRBV3-1 and TRBJ2-7; 8 nucleotides align to TRBD1. Germline V lookup: CDR1 LGHDT, CDR2 YNNKEL (reference sequence). The J segment lost 3 bases and the V segment lost 6 bases, leaving 10 bases of the junction unmatched. The CDR3 runs 15 residues. CDR3 bases: TGTGCCAGCAGGCGCGCCGGGACAGGACACTACGAGCAGTACTTC. Its translation is CASRRAGTGHYEQYF.

This clonotype was seen a few times. The chain uses TRBV11-2 and TRBJ1-1, with TRBD1 matching 8 bases. J lost 2 bases, V lost 5 bases, and 10 bases had no gene match. In germline, CDR1 is SGHAT, CDR2 FQNNGV. This CDR3 is 16 amino acids long. CDR3 nucleotides: TGTGCCAGCAGCCTTCAGGGGGCCCTTACCAACACTGAAGCTTTCTTT. Encoded protein: CASSLQGALTNTEAFF.

The genes are TRBV5-4 and TRBJ1-1; 7 bases are a match to TRBD1. J lost 1 base, V lost 5 bases, and 5 bases had no gene match. Germline-derived CDR1 and CDR2 are SGHNT and YYREEE (reference sequence). The CDR3 spans 14 residues. The CDR3 DNA follows: TGTGCCAGCAGTGGGACAGTGGGGAACACTGAAGCTTTCTTT. It encodes CASSGTVGNTEAFF.

The chain combines TRBV30 with TRBJ2-5; tentative D call: TRBD1 (5 bases). The CDR3 has 16 amino acids. The germline CDR1 and CDR2 sequences are GTSNPN and SVGIG (reference sequence). Trimming removed 2 bases at V and 0 bases at J, with 16 bases between. The CDR3 loop is CAWSQQVQLYQETQYF. The CDR3 DNA is TGTGCCTGGAGTCAACAGGTGCAGTTGTACCAAGAGACCCAGTACTTC. The full variable domain, completed using reference TRBV30 and TRBJ2-5, is SQTIHQWPATLVQPVGSPLSLECTVEGTSNPNLYWYRQAAGRGLQLLFYSVGIGQISSEVPQNLSASRPQDRQFILSSKKLLLSDSGFYLCAWSQQVQLYQETQYFGPGTRLLVL.

This clonotype was seen more than once but under ten times. The V call is TRBV10-3, the J call TRBJ2-5; D is tentatively TRBD1 or TRBD2 (6 bases each). The CDR3 is made up of 13 amino acids. Germline V gene data show CDR1 as ENHRY and CDR2 as SYGVKD. With 5 bases removed from V and 1 base from J, the gap between germline ends came to 8 bases. CDR3 amino acids: CAISRGPQETQYF. As DNA, the CDR3 is TGTGCCATCAGTCGGGGGCCCCAAGAGACCCAGTACTTC.

This clonotype occurred a few times. The J gene is TRBJ2-1, the V gene TRBV5-1; 13 bases fit TRBD2. The CDR3 extends over 17 amino acids. J lost 8 bases, V lost 0 bases, and 8 bases had no gene match. Germline V gene data show CDR1 as SGHRS and CDR2 as YFSETQ. The CDR3 loop reads CASSLAGTSGIWDEQFF. The CDR3 region has the DNA TGCGCCAGCAGCTTGGCCGGGACTAGCGGGATCTGGGATGAGCAGTTCTTC.

The CDR3 nucleotides are TGTGCCAGCAGCTTAAATCTCGTGTTAGAGAGGTACCCCAGAGAGACCCAGTACTTC. Translating it yields CASSLNLVLERYPRETQYF. The chain joins TRBV11-1 to TRBJ2-5; no definite D call. V gave up 2 bases and J gave up 4 bases, with 26 bases separating them. The CDR3 covers 19 residues. Germline V CDR1 and CDR2: SGHAT, FQDESV (reference sequence).

The V gene is TRBV10-3, the J gene TRBJ2-7; 9 bases map to TRBD1. Germline CDR1 reads ENHRY; CDR2 reads SYGVKD. The trim removed 6 bases at V and 3 bases at J, leaving 9 bases unmatched. CDR3 length: 15 residues. The CDR3 sequence is CAIRSGTGNNYEQYF. The CDR3 DNA reads as TGTGCCATCAGATCAGGGACAGGGAACAACTACGAGCAGTACTTC.

The chain links TRBV10-3 to TRBJ2-1; 7 bases are shared with TRBD1. CDR1 is ENHRY and CDR2 is SYGVKD in the germline V gene. The CDR3 covers 13 residues. The V gene end was trimmed by 7 bases and the J gene end by 4 bases; junction bases not matched to a gene: 4. CDR3 nucleotide sequence: TGTGCCATCAAAGGGGGCGCTTACAATGAGCAGTTCTTC. Its protein is CAIKGGAYNEQFF.